The 24 T cell receptor beta chains given below trace back to one sample, sequenced in a study of control samples from healthy donors and cancer patients. Only in-frame clones appear in the TCRdb table, and some are missing; sequencing was by immunoSEQ multiplex PCR. The sample includes some 51,000 clones, approximately 91% of them seen just once. Sequenced sample: blood. The receptors derive from a man in his forties or fifties in good health.

CDR3 sequence reads: CASSRDTHNSPLHF. CDR3 in DNA: TGTGCCAGCAGCCGCGACACACATAATTCACCCCTCCACTTT. This rearrangement joins TRBV7-2 to TRBJ1-6; D call uncertain. CDR3 length equals 14 residues. Germline CDR1 and CDR2: SGHTA and FQGNSA. V lost 5 bases to trimming and J lost 5 bases, with 10 bases between them.

The chain uses TRBV18 and TRBJ2-1; TRBD1 agrees at 8 bases. V was clipped by 6 bases and J by 7 bases; unmatched bases: 8. The length of the CDR3 is 14 residues. CDR1 KGHSH and CDR2 LQKENI come from the germline V gene. The CDR3 DNA sequence: TGTGCCAGCTCCCCGGGACAGGAAAGTAATGAGCAGTTCTTC. Its translation: CASSPGQESNEQFF.

CDR3: CASSWQVYGYTF. CDR3 nucleotide sequence: TGTGCCAGCAGTTGGCAGGTCTATGGCTACACCTTC. The chain uses TRBV27 and TRBJ1-2; no definite D call. The length of the CDR3 is 12 residues. The germline V gene encodes CDR1 MNHEY and CDR2 SMNVEV (reference sequence). V shed 4 bases and J shed 4 bases, with 7 bases lying between them.

The chain carries TRBV28 and TRBJ2-5; D may be TRBD1 or TRBD2 (7 bases each). The CDR3 has 15 amino acids. CDR1 is MDHEN, CDR2 SYDVKM, per germline. Trimming cost V 8 bases and J 1 base, with 17 bases left between them. The CDR3 DNA sequence: TGTGCCAGCGGCCAGGGGGGGGCCCCCCAAGAGACCCAGTACTTC. Translating it yields CASGQGGAPQETQYF. The full variable domain, its missing parts supplied by reference TRBV28 and TRBJ2-5, is DVKVTQSSRYLVKRTGEKVFLECVQDMDHENMFWYRQDPGLGLRLIYFSYDVKMKEKGDIPEGYSVSREKKERFSLILESASTNQTSMYLCASGQGGAPQETQYFGPGTRLLVL.

The chain links TRBV29-1 to TRBJ1-1; 7 nucleotides agree with TRBD1. Unmatched junction bases numbered 9, after V lost 3 bases and J lost 5 bases. This CDR3 region has 14 residues. The germline V gene encodes CDR1 SQVTM and CDR2 ANQGSEA. The CDR3 sequence: CSVEVQGTRTEAFF. The CDR3 DNA reads as TGCAGCGTTGAGGTACAGGGGACGCGGACTGAAGCTTTCTTT.

This sequence joins TRBV11-3 and TRBJ2-3, with D possibly being TRBD2 (5 bases). Germline values: CDR1 SGHNT, CDR2 YENEEA. This CDR3 spans 15 amino acids. V shed 4 bases and J shed 0 bases, with 11 bases lying between them. The CDR3 nucleotides read TGTGCCAGCAGCTGGACGGACTCTAGCACAGATACGCAGTATTTT. The encoded protein is CASSWTDSSTDTQYF.

The V call is TRBV5-1, the J call TRBJ2-7; 7 bases align to TRBD1. Per germline, CDR1 SGHRS and CDR2 YFSETQ. The CDR3 is 14 residues long. V shed 0 bases, J shed 3 bases, and the junction held 3 bases outside the gene matches. The CDR3 sequence is CASSLEPGGYEQYF. DNA for the CDR3: TGCGCCAGCAGCTTGGAGCCAGGGGGCTACGAGCAGTACTTC.

This rearrangement joins TRBV30 to TRBJ1-4, with unresolved D. The CDR3 is made up of 15 amino acids. Germline CDR1 is GTSNPN and CDR2 is SVGIG (reference sequence). V lost 3 bases, J lost 7 bases, and 18 bases lay in between. CDR3 sequence reads: CAWSQLGVKGEKLFF. The CDR3 DNA follows: TGTGCCTGGAGCCAGCTTGGGGTAAAGGGTGAAAAACTGTTTTTT.

The rearrangement links TRBV9 to TRBJ2-3, with 8 bases that match TRBD1. V dropped 7 bases and J dropped 2; count of bases not matched to a gene: 3. CDR1 is SGDLS, CDR2 YYNGEE, per germline. The CDR3 totals 13 residues. CDR3: CASGQGHTDTQYF. For the CDR3, the DNA is TGTGCCAGCGGACAGGGTCACACAGATACGCAGTATTTT.

CDR3 sequence reads: CASSFGGVTEAFF. In nucleotides, the CDR3 is TGTGCCAGCAGTTTTGGGGGAGTCACTGAAGCTTTCTTT. The rearrangement joins TRBV28 to TRBJ1-1; a weak D match, TRBD1 (5 bases). The CDR3 runs to 13 residues. Trimming removed 3 bases at V and 4 bases at J, with 9 bases between. The germline V gene encodes CDR1 MDHEN and CDR2 SYDVKM. Using reference TRBV28 and TRBJ1-1 for the parts outside the CDR3, the full variable domain is DVKVTQSSRYLVKRTGEKVFLECVQDMDHENMFWYRQDPGLGLRLIYFSYDVKMKEKGDIPEGYSVSREKKERFSLILESASTNQTSMYLCASSFGGVTEAFFGQGTRLTVV.

This clone appeared once. J is TRBJ2-5 and V is TRBV7-9, with D tentatively TRBD1 (5 bases). CDR1 and CDR2 from the germline V gene are SEHNR and FQNEAQ (reference sequence). With 5 bases removed from V and 2 bases from J, the gap between germline ends came to 9 bases. CDR3 length: 13 amino acids. CDR3 region: CASSLRQQETQYF. The CDR3 DNA is TGTGCCAGCAGCCTTCGACAGCAAGAGACCCAGTACTTC.

CDR3: CASSWDIWSNQPQHF. In DNA, the CDR3 is TGTGCCAGCAGTTGGGACATATGGAGCAATCAGCCCCAGCATTTT. This rearrangement joins TRBV6-2 or TRBV6-3 to TRBJ1-5; D possibly corresponds to TRBD1 (6 bases). In germline, CDR1 is MNHEY, CDR2 SVGEGT. Deletions cut 4 bases from V and 1 base from J, with 11 bases between. The CDR3 has 15 amino acids.

The V call is TRBV14, the J call TRBJ2-1; weak D call: TRBD2 (6 bases). The CDR3 sequence is 16 residues long. Germline CDR1 and CDR2: SGHDN and FVKESK. V shed 4 bases and J shed 2 bases, with 15 bases lying between them. The CDR3 coding sequence is TGTGCCAGCAGCCCTGTTGGGGTAGCGGCCTACAATGAGCAGTTCTTC. It specifies CASSPVGVAAYNEQFF.

J is TRBJ2-1 and V is TRBV7-3; 14 nucleotides line up with TRBD2. Germline V gives CDR1 SGHTA, CDR2 FQGTGA. The CDR3 runs 16 residues. The V gene end was trimmed by 5 bases and the J gene end by 10 bases; junction bases not matched to a gene: 10. CDR3 nucleotides: TGTGCCAGCAGCCCTAACGCGGGACTAGCGGGAGTGGAGCAGTTCTTC. Protein: CASSPNAGLAGVEQFF.

This rearrangement joins TRBV27 to TRBJ2-3; the D gene is possibly TRBD2 (6 bases). The CDR3 spans 15 residues. Trimming took off 0 bases at V and 2 bases at J, with 9 bases between the two ends. The germline V gene has CDR1 MNHEY and CDR2 SMNVEV (reference sequence). CDR3 loop: CASSLSSGATDTQYF. DNA of the CDR3: TGTGCCAGCAGTTTATCGTCGGGAGCCACAGATACGCAGTATTTT.

This clone was seen a single time. V usage is TRBV7-8 and J usage is TRBJ2-7; D is possibly TRBD1 (5 bases). The CDR3 has 14 amino acids. The germline V gene has CDR1 SGHVS and CDR2 FQNEAQ. Trimming took off 1 base at V and 3 bases at J, with 10 bases between the two ends. This CDR3 is CASSLEMTVYEQYF. The CDR3 bases are TGTGCCAGCAGCTTAGAAATGACAGTCTACGAGCAGTACTTC.

The rearrangement uses TRBV18 and TRBJ1-6; TRBD1 might be the D (5 bases). Germline V gives CDR1 KGHSH, CDR2 LQKENI. V was shortened by 2 bases and J by 0 bases, with 5 bases between the two germline ends. This CDR3 spans 15 amino acids. The CDR3 protein is CASSPDSSYNSPLHF. The CDR3 DNA reads TGTGCCAGCTCACCAGACAGCTCCTATAATTCACCCCTCCACTTT.

This chain joins TRBV13 and TRBJ2-1; 7 bases fit TRBD1. The V gene's germline CDR1 is PRHDT and CDR2 FYEKMQ (reference sequence). The CDR3 totals 14 residues. Trimming removed 5 bases from V and 3 bases from J; junction bases left unmatched: 4. The CDR3: CASSLGQLYNEQFF. CDR3 bases: TGTGCCAGCAGCCTGGGACAGCTCTACAATGAGCAGTTCTTC.

In the case of this clone: The same CDR3 also results from other DNA sequences found in this sample. V is TRBV9 and J is TRBJ2-7; TRBD2 might be the D (5 bases). The CDR3 spans 14 residues. Trimming took off 3 bases at V and 4 bases at J, with 14 bases between the two ends. Germline CDR1 is SGDLS and CDR2 is YYNGEE. Here the CDR3 reads CASSAAGGGYEQYF. The CDR3 nucleotides are TGTGCCAGCAGCGCAGCCGGAGGAGGATACGAGCAGTACTTC.

The CDR3 nucleotides read TGTGCCAGCAGTCGGACAGGGGCGGCCACTGAAGCTTTCTTT. This codes for CASSRTGAATEAFF. This rearrangement joins TRBV6-5 to TRBJ1-1; the match to TRBD1 covers 9 bases. In germline, CDR1 is MNHEY, CDR2 SVGAGI. This CDR3 has 14 amino acids. J was trimmed by 4 bases and V by 5 bases; bases with no gene match: 5.

The count of this clone is one. The chain has TRBV28 and TRBJ1-1; no firm D call. The germline V gene encodes CDR1 MDHEN and CDR2 SYDVKM. The CDR3 loop spans 14 amino acids. V was shortened by 5 bases and J by 0 bases, with 10 bases between the two germline ends. CDR3: CASSRYRLNTEAFF. In nucleotides, the CDR3 is TGTGCCAGCAGTAGGTACAGACTGAACACTGAAGCTTTCTTT.

The chain has TRBV19 and TRBJ2-1; 10 nucleotides match TRBD1. CDR1 LNHDA and CDR2 SQIVND come from the germline V gene (reference sequence). V was pared by 1 base and J by 7 bases, with 7 bases of the junction left unmatched. CDR3 length equals 16 residues. The DNA of the CDR3 is TGTGCCAGTAGTATAGGTCGACAGGGGGCTTGGAATGAGCAGTTCTTC. It translates to CASSIGRQGAWNEQFF. The full variable domain, its missing parts supplied by reference TRBV19 and TRBJ2-1, is DGGITQSPKYLFRKEGQNVTLSCEQNLNHDAMYWYRQDPGQGLRLIYYSQIVNDFQKGDIAEGYSVSREKKESFPLTVTSAQKNPTAFYLCASSIGRQGAWNEQFFGPGTRLTVL.

CDR3 sequence reads: CASTPRLAGREQYF. CDR3 in DNA: TGTGCCAGCACCCCTAGACTAGCGGGCCGCGAGCAGTACTTC. The genes are TRBV6-6 and TRBJ2-7, with 10 bases fitting TRBD2. The germline CDR1 and CDR2 sequences are MNHNY and SVGAGI (reference sequence). The ends lost 7 bases at V and 6 bases at J; junction bases unmatched: 9. The CDR3 loop spans 14 amino acids.

This sequence joins TRBV12-1 and TRBJ2-7; the table's D call TRBD1 went unverified against the DNA. TRBV12-1 represents a pseudogene. This CDR3 is 16 amino acids long. The CDR3 loop is CASSFDSFTSSYEQYF. The CDR3 bases are TGTGCCAGCAGCTTTGATTCCTTTACCAGCTCCTACGAGCAGTACTTC.